These 20 T cell receptor beta chains came from one sample sequenced in a study of blood T cell repertoires in COVID-19. Method: immunoSEQ multiplex PCR; TCRdb's copy keeps in-frame clones and lacks some. Of approximately 250,000 clones in the sample, approximately 90% are singletons; the top ten hold 2% to 2.5%. The specimen sequenced was PBMCs or T cells enriched from blood (not recorded which). The source is a woman aged 55 to 70 in a cohort exposed to, infected with or recovered from COVID-19 (not recorded which).

This clone has only a few counts. J is TRBJ2-1 and V is TRBV21-1; whether TRBD2, the table's D call, matches the DNA was not checked. TRBV21-1 is termed a pseudogene. This CDR3 contains 16 residues. CDR3 region: CASSRRPRLGYNEQFF. The CDR3, as DNA: TGTGCCAGCAGCCGTAGGCCCCGACTAGGCTACAATGAGCAGTTCTTC.

The V and J genes are TRBV6-5 and TRBJ1-1; D is ambiguous. This CDR3 has 11 amino acids. Trimming removed 7 bases from V and 1 base from J, with 4 bases in between. Germline values: CDR1 MNHEY, CDR2 SVGAGI. CDR3 residues: CASIRNTEAFF. The CDR3 DNA reads as TGTGCCAGCATTAGGAACACTGAAGCTTTCTTT.

The chain couples TRBV25-1 to TRBJ1-4, with a weak D call TRBD1 (6 bases). V was pared by 8 bases and J by 4 bases, with 14 bases between. Germline V gene sequence: CDR1 MGHDK, CDR2 SYGVNS. The CDR3 is 14 residues long. CDR3 nucleotide sequence: TGTGCCAGCCGCGGACAGCGGGGTAATGAAAAACTGTTTTTT. Its protein is CASRGQRGNEKLFF.

V is TRBV5-1 and J is TRBJ1-4; no clear D. The CDR3 length is 15 residues. Germline V gene sequence: CDR1 SGHRS, CDR2 YFSETQ. V was cut by 0 bases and J by 5 bases, with 11 bases left in between. The CDR3 loop reads CASSLGAPRNEKLFF. In DNA form, the CDR3 reads TGCGCCAGCAGCTTGGGCGCGCCCCGAAATGAAAAACTGTTTTTT.

The chain has TRBV7-8 and TRBJ1-6; D remains unclear. Trimming pared 5 bases from V and 8 bases from J, leaving 13 bases between. Germline V gene sequence: CDR1 SGHVS, CDR2 FQNEAQ. This CDR3 comprises 14 residues. CDR3 protein: CASSHPSVDSPLHF. CDR3 coding DNA: TGTGCCAGCAGCCACCCGAGTGTAGATTCACCCCTCCACTTT.

The chain uses TRBV2 and TRBJ2-3; TRBD1 agrees at 9 bases. The trim removed 2 bases at V and 3 bases at J, leaving 6 bases unmatched. The CDR3 totals 16 residues. CDR1 is SNHLY and CDR2 is FYNNEI in the germline V gene. CDR3 residues: CASSEPGTGMTDTQYF. CDR3 in DNA: TGTGCCAGCAGTGAACCCGGGACAGGGATGACAGATACGCAGTATTTT.

The CDR3 sequence is CASSVAAGGDADTQYF. The CDR3, as DNA: TGTGCCAGCAGCGTAGCCGCGGGAGGGGACGCAGATACGCAGTATTTT. This chain uses TRBV9 with TRBJ2-3; 9 bases line up with TRBD2. V lost 0 bases and J lost 4; bases outside the gene matches: 6. Germline V gene sequence: CDR1 SGDLS, CDR2 YYNGEE. The CDR3 is 16 residues long.

The genes are TRBV6-5 and TRBJ2-7; D is unresolved. The CDR3 length is 14 residues. Germline CDR1 MNHEY, CDR2 SVGAGI. V lost 0 bases and J 4 bases, leaving 10 bases between the germline ends. CDR3: CASSYSSIRYEQYF. The CDR3 DNA reads as TGTGCCAGCAGTTACTCAAGCATCAGGTACGAGCAGTACTTC.

This chain connects TRBV7-3 to TRBJ1-1, with D unresolved. This CDR3 is 13 amino acids long. V lost 9 bases to trimming and J lost 0 bases, with 11 bases between them. Germline lookup yields CDR1 SGHTA and CDR2 FQGTGA. CDR3 DNA sequence: TGTGCCAGTGGGGAGCTGATGAACACTGAAGCTTTCTTT. Translated: CASGELMNTEAFF.

The V call is TRBV3-1 (or the pseudogene TRBV3-2), the J call TRBJ2-7; 8 positions agree with TRBD2. The V and J ends lost 8 bases and 3 bases, in that order; junction bases with no gene match: 3. This CDR3 has 12 amino acids. The germline CDR1 and CDR2 sequences are LGHDT and YNNKEL (reference sequence). The CDR3 coding sequence is TGTGCCAGCGGGACTAGAAACTACGAGCAGTACTTC. Its protein product is CASGTRNYEQYF.

The genes are TRBV3-1 (or the pseudogene TRBV3-2) and TRBJ1-1, with unresolved D. Germline-derived CDR1 and CDR2 are LGHDT and YNNKEL (reference sequence). Trimming removed 4 bases at V and 5 bases at J, with 11 bases between. The CDR3 covers 13 residues. The CDR3 sequence is CASSPGVRTEAFF. CDR3 sequence (DNA): TGTGCCAGCAGCCCCGGGGTTAGGACTGAAGCTTTCTTT.

The genes are TRBV19 and TRBJ2-2; 11 nucleotides align to TRBD2. Germline V lookup: CDR1 LNHDA, CDR2 SQIVND (reference sequence). This CDR3 is built from 14 residues. The V segment lost 9 bases and the J segment 5 bases; nucleotides outside the gene matches: 5. The CDR3 DNA follows: TGTGCCAGCTCACGGACTAGCGGGACCGGGGAGCTGTTTTTT. Residues: CASSRTSGTGELFF.

Written as DNA, the CDR3 is TGTGCCAGCAGCTTAGCGGGGTCTAGCACAGATACGCAGTATTTT. This encodes CASSLAGSSTDTQYF. The chain couples TRBV7-3 to TRBJ2-3; possibly TRBD2 for D (6 bases). V was shortened by 2 bases and J by 0 bases, with 9 bases between the two germline ends. The germline CDR1 and CDR2 sequences are SGHTA and FQGTGA. This CDR3 region has 15 residues.

The chain combines TRBV20-1 with TRBJ2-3; D is perhaps TRBD2 (5 bases). The CDR3 is 13 amino acids. Trimming shortened V by 3 bases and J by 2 bases, and 9 bases separated the two germline ends. CDR1 DFQATT and CDR2 SNEGSKA come from the germline V gene (reference sequence). CDR3 protein: CSASFSVTDTQYF. The CDR3, as DNA: TGCAGTGCTAGTTTTAGCGTCACAGATACGCAGTATTTT.

The chain is built from TRBV30 and TRBJ2-5; 10 nucleotides agree with TRBD2. The V gene end was trimmed by 2 bases and the J gene end by 1 base; junction bases not matched to a gene: 1. Germline lookup yields CDR1 GTSNPN and CDR2 SVGIG (reference sequence). The CDR3 is 14 amino acids. Here the CDR3 DNA reads TGTGCCTGGAGTAGGACTAGCGGCCAAGAGACCCAGTACTTC. This gives the protein CAWSRTSGQETQYF.

V usage is TRBV3-1 (or the pseudogene TRBV3-2) and J usage is TRBJ1-1; no reliable D call. The CDR3 loop spans 14 amino acids. Germline V gene sequence: CDR1 LGHDT, CDR2 YNNKEL (reference sequence). V lost 0 bases to trimming and J lost 3 bases, with 8 bases between them. In nucleotides, the CDR3 is TGTGCCAGCAGCCAAGAGGGAGGCGACACTGAAGCTTTCTTT. The encoded protein is CASSQEGGDTEAFF.

Concerning this clone: Other nucleotide sequences in the sample specify the same CDR3. V usage is TRBV13 and J usage is TRBJ2-7; TRBD1 matches at 9 bases. The CDR3 consists of 13 residues. CDR1 PRHDT and CDR2 FYEKMQ come from the germline V gene (reference sequence). V shed 5 bases, J shed 5 bases, and the junction held 4 bases outside the gene matches. DNA of the CDR3: TGTGCCAGCAGCCTAAGACAGGGGGACGAGCAGTACTTC. This translates into CASSLRQGDEQYF.

The count of this clone is one. CDR3 amino acids: CASGLATRLYNEQFF. The CDR3 DNA reads as TGTGCCAGCGGGCTAGCGACAAGACTTTACAATGAGCAGTTCTTC. This chain connects TRBV27 to TRBJ2-1; D might be TRBD2 (6 bases). The CDR3 totals 15 residues. Germline V gene sequence: CDR1 MNHEY, CDR2 SMNVEV (reference sequence). V was clipped by 8 bases and J by 4 bases, with 18 bases between them.

This clone was detected only once. The rearrangement uses TRBV5-1 and TRBJ2-3; D not certain. CDR3 length: 13 residues. With 6 bases removed from V and 5 bases from J, the gap between germline ends came to 13 bases. The germline V gene encodes CDR1 SGHRS and CDR2 YFSETQ. In nucleotides, the CDR3 is TGCGCCAGCACCACCCGCGGAGAAGATACGCAGTATTTT. It is translated as CASTTRGEDTQYF.

This chain joins TRBV5-5 and TRBJ2-1; maybe TRBD2 (5 bases). From germline, CDR1 is SGHKS and CDR2 YYEKEE (reference sequence). The CDR3 totals 12 residues. V dropped 4 bases and J dropped 10 bases, with 12 bases sitting between them. The CDR3 bases are TGTGCCAGCAGCCCTCATGAGCGGGAGCAGTTCTTC. Its translation: CASSPHEREQFF.